This TCR beta chain was identified in a study of OX40 agonist ivuxolimab in advanced cancers. Across the whole study: Ivuxolimab, an antibody acting as an agonist of OX40 (CD134), was used to treat patients. Under the entry rules, prior anti-PD-1, anti-PD-L1 or anti-CTLA-4 therapy was allowed, and 40% had some. Study conclusions and caveats: In the 0.1 to 3.0 mg/kg range, CD4+ and CD8+ blood T cells had expanded clonally by week 6.

V was cut by 5 bases and J by 8 bases, with 9 bases left in between. Germline CDR1 and CDR2: LNHDA and SQIVND (reference sequence). The CDR3 sequence is 12 residues long. Turning to this clone: Its antigen is as yet unknown.

Clones were sequenced by immunoSEQ multiplex PCR, and TCRdb holds only the in-frame ones, with some missing. The sample holds about 50,000 clones, 84% seen once. The chain carries TRBV19 and TRBJ2-2; no firm D call. The sample consisted of CD4+ or CD8+ T cells sorted from blood, taken in a trial of the OX40 agonist ivuxolimab. This sequence was found in an adult with an advanced solid tumor such as melanoma, head and neck, liver or kidney cancer. The CDR3 loop reads CASSLTSGELFF. The CDR3 DNA sequence: TGTGCCAGTAGTTTGACCTCTGGGGAGCTGTTTTTT.